This T cell receptor beta chain was observed in a study of T cell responses to AZD1222 COVID-19 vaccine. Study results and caveats: Clonal diversity was possibly underestimated; the donors were predominantly white British and more often female. Targets within unmutated variant regions were reportedly found for nearly half of spike-specific TCRs. It was only after the peak T cell response that any repertoires were sampled.

The ends lost 3 bases at V and 2 bases at J; junction bases unmatched: 5. The CDR3 contains 17 residues. Germline V CDR1 and CDR2: SGHAT, FQNNGV. Sequencing was performed with immunoSEQ multiplex PCR; in TCRdb, only in-frame clones are kept and a portion is missing. The sample includes some 130,000 clones, approximately 83% of them seen just once. Concerning this clone: Antigen specificity is unknown.

The sequenced sample was peripheral blood, obtained on day 0 of AZD1222 vaccination. The chain has TRBV11-2 and TRBJ2-1, with 12 bases that match TRBD2. This clonotype originated in an adult in good health. The CDR3 reads CASSLRTSGTTYNEQFF. Here the CDR3 DNA reads TGTGCCAGCAGCTTGAGGACTAGCGGGACGACCTACAATGAGCAGTTCTTC.